Listed below are T cell receptor beta chains from one sample, sequenced in a study of T cells in narcolepsy. The assay was immunoSEQ multiplex PCR, and TCRdb's table has in-frame clones only and misses some. Of over 25,000 clones in the sample, roughly 80% are singletons; the top ten hold roughly 3.5%. The sequenced sample was memory (CD45RA-) CD4+ T cells from blood. Every receptor here comes from a human donor in good health. Each CDR3 is given with its conserved first and last residue. A D gene is named only where the DNA matches it firmly.

d_call: TRBD1; j_call: TRBJ2-5; cdr3_length: 14; v_call: TRBV30; cdr3_aa: CAWERDRGSETQYF
d_call: .; j_call: TRBJ1-3; cdr3_length: 16; v_call: TRBV2; cdr3_aa: CASRTQGFGSGNTIYF
d_call: .; j_call: TRBJ1-4; cdr3_length: 16; v_call: TRBV9; cdr3_aa: CASSPLATNTIEKLFF
d_call: .; j_call: TRBJ1-1; cdr3_length: 13; v_call: TRBV7-9; cdr3_aa: CASSLSGGGEAFF
d_call: .; j_call: TRBJ2-1; cdr3_length: 16; v_call: TRBV9; cdr3_aa: CASSVWTGASYNEQFF
d_call: TRBD1; j_call: TRBJ2-7; cdr3_length: 14; v_call: TRBV6-6; cdr3_aa: CASSYGTGFYEQYF
d_call: .; j_call: TRBJ2-2; cdr3_length: 15; v_call: TRBV6-5; cdr3_aa: CASSPRPRGTGELFF
d_call: TRBD1; j_call: TRBJ1-5; cdr3_length: 18; v_call: TRBV7-8; cdr3_aa: CASSTRGQGLWINQPQHF
d_call: .; j_call: TRBJ1-5; cdr3_length: 15; v_call: TRBV18; cdr3_aa: CASSPITTSNQPQHF
d_call: .; j_call: TRBJ2-3; cdr3_length: 15; v_call: TRBV30; cdr3_aa: CAWSVELGPTDTQYF
d_call: .; j_call: TRBJ2-2; cdr3_length: 17; v_call: TRBV7-2; cdr3_aa: CASSLRRRRGLTGELFF
d_call: TRBD1; j_call: TRBJ2-7; cdr3_length: 13; v_call: TRBV5-1; cdr3_aa: CASSLAGGIEQYF
d_call: .; j_call: TRBJ2-5; cdr3_length: 13; v_call: TRBV5-4; cdr3_aa: CASTVYGQETQYF
d_call: .; j_call: TRBJ2-6; cdr3_length: 15; v_call: TRBV5-4; cdr3_aa: CASSLAGRGANVLTF
d_call: .; j_call: TRBJ1-1; cdr3_length: 12; v_call: TRBV29-1; cdr3_aa: CSVSTRLVEAFF
d_call: TRBD1; j_call: TRBJ1-1; cdr3_length: 18; v_call: TRBV9; cdr3_aa: CASSVDPGGTGKNTEAFF
d_call: .; j_call: TRBJ2-5; cdr3_length: 16; v_call: TRBV7-7; cdr3_aa: CASSLGRAIREETQYF
d_call: .; j_call: TRBJ1-5; cdr3_length: 12; v_call: TRBV19; cdr3_aa: CASSPLNQPQHF
d_call: .; j_call: TRBJ2-2; cdr3_length: 14; v_call: TRBV9; cdr3_aa: CASSVELASGELFF
d_call: .; j_call: TRBJ2-3; cdr3_length: 12; v_call: TRBV30; cdr3_aa: CAWTPSTDTQYF
d_call: .; j_call: TRBJ1-5; cdr3_length: 18; v_call: TRBV6-1; cdr3_aa: CASSDQLLGTLSNQPQHF
d_call: .; j_call: TRBJ2-3; cdr3_length: 16; v_call: TRBV7-2; cdr3_aa: CASSPSQLRAQGTQYF
d_call: .; j_call: TRBJ2-5; cdr3_length: 14; v_call: TRBV6-5; cdr3_aa: CASSSGTRQGTQYF
d_call: .; j_call: TRBJ2-7; cdr3_length: 13; v_call: TRBV10-2; cdr3_aa: CASRDNNFYEQYF
d_call: .; j_call: TRBJ2-1; cdr3_length: 13; v_call: TRBV6-5; cdr3_aa: CASSSQLVNEQFF
d_call: .; j_call: TRBJ1-4; cdr3_length: 14; v_call: TRBV2; cdr3_aa: CASSWTAFNEKLFF
d_call: .; j_call: TRBJ2-1; cdr3_length: 12; v_call: TRBV6-1; cdr3_aa: CASSPPAVEQFF
d_call: .; j_call: TRBJ1-5; cdr3_length: 14; v_call: TRBV4-1; cdr3_aa: CASSQSFLDQPQHF
d_call: TRBD2; j_call: TRBJ2-1; cdr3_length: 18; v_call: TRBV15; cdr3_aa: CATSSFSGLEGIYNEQFF
d_call: .; j_call: TRBJ2-3; cdr3_length: 15; v_call: TRBV2; cdr3_aa: CASSVDGLGTDTQYF
d_call: TRBD1; j_call: TRBJ1-5; cdr3_length: 15; v_call: TRBV18; cdr3_aa: CASSPLTGAGQPQHF
d_call: .; j_call: TRBJ1-3; cdr3_length: 20; v_call: TRBV2; cdr3_aa: CASSEAGRPTDKGSGNTIYF
d_call: .; j_call: TRBJ2-3; cdr3_length: 11; v_call: TRBV18; cdr3_aa: CASSPEDTQYF
d_call: .; j_call: TRBJ2-6; cdr3_length: 15; v_call: TRBV10-3; cdr3_aa: CAISDGLSGANVLTF
d_call: .; j_call: TRBJ1-5; cdr3_length: 15; v_call: TRBV27; cdr3_aa: CASSWGAGGNQPQHF
d_call: .; j_call: TRBJ1-1; cdr3_length: 14; v_call: TRBV19; cdr3_aa: CASSIRGLNTEAFF